This TCR beta chain was obtained from a study of T cell repertoires in cytomegalovirus infection. A word on this clonotype: A clone one base away is much larger, so this may be a read error.

A single record per CDR3 protein comes from TCRdb applying MiXCR to the reads. The sample lists 210,000 or so distinct CDR3 sequences; approximately 7% were seen once. The receptor's source is a human donor in good health (CMV status not recorded). Some clones in this sample may be carry-over from other donors' samples. The specimen was PBMCs.

In nucleotides, the CDR3 is TGTGCCAGTAGTATATTAGGTGTCAAGGGTGGCTACACCTTC. Translation: CASSILGVKGGYTF. The rearrangement joins TRBV19 to TRBJ1-2; no reliable D call. The ends were cut back, 2 bases at V and 7 bases at J, with 14 bases in the middle. CDR3 length: 14 residues. From germline, CDR1 is LNHDA and CDR2 SQIVND (reference sequence).